Given below is one TCR beta chain in context. The CDR3 is 12 residues long. Trimming removed 5 bases from V and 7 bases from J, with 9 bases in between. This sample was taken from a study of blood T cell repertoires in COVID-19. Study context: T cells, B-cell-depleted T cells, or PBMCs supplied cDNA or gDNA.

TCRdb keeps only in-frame clones here, not all; method: immunoSEQ multiplex PCR. Here the sample spans approximately 190,000 clones, approximately 84% being singletons. Those enrolled, adults aged roughly 18 to 100 years, came from 25 or so US areas. Sequenced material: PBMCs or T cells enriched from blood (not recorded which). The genes are TRBV12-3 or TRBV12-4 and TRBJ1-5, with D hard to call. This receptor was obtained from a man between 35 and 55 years old who had recovered from COVID-19. CDR3 amino acids: CASSLDGQPQHF. CDR3 in DNA: TGTGCCAGCAGTCTCGACGGGCAGCCCCAGCATTTT.